Listed here are 22 T cell receptor beta chains from one sample, sequenced in a study of OX40 agonist ivuxolimab in advanced cancers. Clones were read by immunoSEQ multiplex PCR, and TCRdb kept only the in-frame ones, dropping some. The sample has about 21,000 clones, approximately 83% seen once. The specimen comprised CD4+ or CD8+ T cells sorted from blood, sampled in a trial of the OX40 agonist ivuxolimab. The receptors shown here come from an adult with an advanced solid tumor such as melanoma, head and neck, liver or kidney cancer.

The genes are TRBV5-1 and TRBJ2-5, with TRBD2 matching 9 bases. This CDR3 is built from 14 residues. V gave up 4 bases and J gave up 2 bases; unmatched junction bases: 3. The V gene's germline CDR1 is SGHRS and CDR2 YFSETQ. The CDR3 spells CASSATSGQETQYF. The DNA for the CDR3 is TGCGCCAGCAGCGCGACTAGCGGACAAGAGACCCAGTACTTC.

CDR3 sequence: CASSFAAHTGELFF. The DNA of the CDR3 is TGTGCCAGCAGCTTCGCGGCCCACACCGGGGAGCTGTTTTTT. The chain carries TRBV7-9 and TRBJ2-2; D remains ambiguous. Trimming pared 3 bases from V and 3 bases from J, leaving 8 bases between. Germline lookup yields CDR1 SEHNR and CDR2 FQNEAQ (reference sequence). This CDR3 has 14 residues.

The rearrangement uses TRBV7-2 and TRBJ2-7, with D perhaps assigned TRBD1 or TRBD2 (5 bases each). There are 13 residues in the CDR3. Trimming stripped 4 bases from V and 3 bases from J, with 10 bases between. Germline CDR1 SGHTA, CDR2 FQGNSA. The CDR3 region is CASSWGIGYEQYF. The CDR3 DNA is TGTGCCAGCAGCTGGGGGATAGGCTACGAGCAGTACTTC.

This clone was seen a single time. The J gene is TRBJ2-1, the V gene TRBV7-6, with 14 bases fitting TRBD2. The CDR3 totals 17 residues. Germline assignment: CDR1 SGHVS and CDR2 FNYEAQ. The trim removed 5 bases at V and 3 bases at J, leaving 6 bases unmatched. The CDR3 loop is CASSQGTSGSGYNEQFF. The CDR3 region has the DNA TGTGCCAGCAGCCAAGGGACTAGCGGGAGCGGCTACAATGAGCAGTTCTTC.

This clone was detected a few times. The chain recombines TRBV11-2 with TRBJ2-1, with D uncertain. This CDR3 comprises 12 residues. The germline V gene has CDR1 SGHAT and CDR2 FQNNGV. Trimming cost V 4 bases and J 3 bases, with 4 bases left between them. CDR3 protein: CASSSYYNEQFF. The CDR3, as DNA: TGTGCCAGCAGCTCATACTACAATGAGCAGTTCTTC. The full variable domain, with the rest looked up from reference TRBV11-2 and TRBJ2-1, is EAGVAQSPRYKIIEKRQSVAFWCNPISGHATLYWYQQILGQGPKLLIQFQNNGVVDDSQLPKDRFSAERLKGVDSTLKIQPAKLEDSAVYLCASSSYYNEQFFGPGTRLTVL.

The chain employs TRBV5-6 and TRBJ2-1; D may be TRBD1 (5 bases). This CDR3 region has 14 residues. The V gene lost 6 bases and the J gene lost 6 bases, with 16 bases spanning the gap. Germline V gives CDR1 SGHDT, CDR2 YYEEEE. This CDR3 is CASTLDTQFNEQFF. The CDR3 coding sequence is TGTGCCAGCACTTTGGACACGCAATTCAATGAGCAGTTCTTC.

J is TRBJ2-5 and V is TRBV6-5, with D unresolved. Germline V gene lookup returns CDR1 MNHEY and CDR2 SVGAGI. Trimming cost V 4 bases and J 9 bases, with 21 bases left between them. The CDR3 totals 15 residues. The CDR3 DNA sequence: TGTGCCAGCAGTTCCAGCTTATTGGAAAGGGTTTCCCAGTACTTC. It translates to CASSSSLLERVSQYF.

The chain links TRBV28 to TRBJ1-1; D uncertain. V lost 3 bases to trimming and J lost 1 base, with 12 bases between them. CDR3 length: 15 amino acids. Per germline, CDR1 MDHEN and CDR2 SYDVKM. CDR3 DNA: TGTGCCAGCAGTTTGACCGGACTTACGAACACTGAAGCTTTCTTT. Amino acid sequence: CASSLTGLTNTEAFF.

The chain links TRBV9 to TRBJ2-5; D gene uncertain. In germline, CDR1 is SGDLS, CDR2 YYNGEE. The V end was cut by 4 bases, the J end by 1 base, with 20 bases between. This CDR3 is 17 amino acids long. The CDR3 nucleotides read TGTGCCAGCAGCTCGCCGGGTTTTACGTACTCCCAAGAGACCCAGTACTTC. Encoded protein: CASSSPGFTYSQETQYF.

The chain recombines TRBV4-1 with TRBJ2-5; D is uncertain. Looked up from germline, CDR1 is MGHRA and CDR2 is YSYEKL. The V end lost 0 bases, the J end lost 2 bases, and 10 bases lay between the germline ends. The length of the CDR3 is 15 residues. Written as DNA, the CDR3 is TGCGCCAGCAGCCAAGATAGGGAACCGCAAGAGACCCAGTACTTC. Amino acid sequence: CASSQDREPQETQYF.

In nucleotides, the CDR3 is TGCGCCAGCAGCTTGGCCGTGGTTTACGAGCAGTACTTC. It yields the protein CASSLAVVYEQYF. The chain combines TRBV5-1 with TRBJ2-7; D uncertain. V was pared by 0 bases and J by 4 bases, with 8 bases between. Germline V CDR1 and CDR2: SGHRS, YFSETQ. This CDR3 is 13 amino acids long.

This clone was recorded a few times. The J gene is TRBJ1-2, the V gene TRBV23-1; D ambiguous. TRBV23-1 is an ORF, and what it does is uncertain. Between the trimmed V and J ends, which lost 6 bases and 1 base, there was a span of 15 bases. The CDR3 is 15 residues long. Here the CDR3 reads CASSGPAGRNYGYTF. DNA of the CDR3: TGCGCCAGCAGCGGTCCGGCAGGCCGTAACTATGGCTACACCTTC.

This clone was seen a handful of times. The chain carries TRBV4-2 and TRBJ2-3; the match to TRBD2 covers 15 bases. Per the germline V gene, CDR1 is LGHNA and CDR2 is YNFKEQ. The CDR3 totals 19 residues. The ends lost 4 bases at V and 4 bases at J; junction bases unmatched: 12. Written as DNA, the CDR3 is TGTGCCAGCAGCCTCCGGACTAGCGGGAGGGGCGGTGTCTCAGATACGCAGTATTTT. Protein sequence: CASSLRTSGRGGVSDTQYF.

The J gene is TRBJ2-7, the V gene TRBV4-1; the D is unclear. V lost 0 bases, J lost 2 bases, and 11 bases lay in between. The CDR3 totals 15 residues. The germline gives CDR1 MGHRA, CDR2 YSYEKL. CDR3 protein: CASSQDAQPAYEQYF. The CDR3 DNA reads as TGCGCCAGCAGCCAAGATGCCCAGCCTGCCTACGAGCAGTACTTC.

V is TRBV7-8 and J is TRBJ2-1; D perhaps matches TRBD2 (7 bases). Germline assignment: CDR1 SGHVS and CDR2 FQNEAQ. This CDR3 is built from 12 residues. V shed 4 bases and J shed 9 bases, with 10 bases lying between them. The CDR3 reads CASSWGGGEQFF. For the CDR3, the DNA is TGTGCCAGCAGCTGGGGAGGGGGTGAGCAGTTCTTC.

The chain joins TRBV5-1 to TRBJ2-2; 9 bases agree with TRBD1. The CDR3 has 17 amino acids. CDR1 SGHRS and CDR2 YFSETQ come from the germline V gene. The V and J ends lost 6 bases and 1 base, in that order; junction bases with no gene match: 10. The CDR3 sequence is CASTTYKTGGNTGELFF. In DNA, the CDR3 is TGCGCCAGCACCACATATAAGACAGGGGGGAACACCGGGGAGCTGTTTTTT.

The chain couples TRBV30 to TRBJ1-3; 9 bases agree with TRBD1. Germline V gene data show CDR1 as GTSNPN and CDR2 as SVGIG (reference sequence). The ends lost 8 bases at V and 3 bases at J; junction bases unmatched: 8. The CDR3 has 14 amino acids. The CDR3 DNA follows: TGTGCCGGGGGACAGGGTGGATTTGGAAACACCATATATTTT. Translation gives CAGGQGGFGNTIYF.

The chain combines TRBV19 with TRBJ1-6; D uncertain. The V end lost 8 bases, the J end lost 3 bases, and 11 bases lay between the germline ends. This CDR3 is built from 14 residues. Germline assignment: CDR1 LNHDA and CDR2 SQIVND (reference sequence). This CDR3 is CASFDGLYNSPLHF. The CDR3 bases are TGTGCCAGTTTTGACGGACTCTATAATTCACCCCTCCACTTT.

The gene calls are TRBV7-9 and TRBJ2-1; D ambiguous. CDR3 length: 15 residues. Germline loops: CDR1 SEHNR, CDR2 FQNEAQ (reference sequence). Deletions cut 4 bases from V and 4 bases from J, with 14 bases between. The CDR3 bases are TGTGCCAGCAGCTCCCGGGCAAGTTGGTACAATGAGCAGTTCTTC. Its translation is CASSSRASWYNEQFF. Variable domain in full (rest from reference TRBV7-9 and TRBJ2-1): DTGVSQNPRHKITKRGQNVTFRCDPISEHNRLYWYRQTLGQGPEFLTYFQNEAQLEKSRLLSDRFSAERPKGSFSTLEIQRTEQGDSAMYLCASSSRASWYNEQFFGPGTRLTVL.

V gene TRBV27 combines with J gene TRBJ2-7; either TRBD1 or TRBD2 may fit D (6 bases each). The CDR3 is 13 amino acids. Trimming took 8 bases from V and 6 from J, leaving 17 bases between them. Germline-derived CDR1 and CDR2 are MNHEY and SMNVEV (reference sequence). CDR3 sequence reads: CASRGTNLLEQYF. Written as DNA, the CDR3 is TGTGCCAGCCGGGGGACAAACCTTCTCGAGCAGTACTTC.

This clone appeared a single time. V gene TRBV6-5 combines with J gene TRBJ1-2; D not certain. The length of the CDR3 is 14 residues. Germline V gene sequence: CDR1 MNHEY, CDR2 SVGAGI. V was shortened by 0 bases and J by 2 bases, with 7 bases between the two germline ends. The chain's CDR3 is CASSYSRQNYGYTF. DNA of the CDR3: TGTGCCAGCAGTTACTCGAGGCAGAACTATGGCTACACCTTC.

The chain employs TRBV9 and TRBJ2-7, with TRBD1 matching 10 bases. This CDR3 region has 18 residues. Unmatched junction bases numbered 16, after V lost 4 bases and J lost 3 bases. Germline V gene sequence: CDR1 SGDLS, CDR2 YYNGEE. The CDR3 region is CASSSKAAVGQGYYEQYF. CDR3 sequence (DNA): TGTGCCAGCAGCTCTAAGGCGGCCGTGGGACAGGGGTACTACGAGCAGTACTTC.